The next 3 T cell receptor beta chains were all read from a single sample in a study of Ad26.COV2.S vaccination and SARS-CoV-2 variants. Assay used: immunoSEQ multiplex PCR; TCRdb lists only in-frame clones, some missing. The sample includes about 330,000 clones, about 90% seen only once; the top ten take about 5.4%. Treatment indicated: about 20 received Ad26.COV2.S at low or high dose, single or two shots; roughly 5 received placebo; per-sample allocation not given. Specimen acquisition occurred on day 63 following the initial vaccine or placebo injection. The material was peripheral blood, obtained in a trial of Ad26.COV2.S vaccine versus placebo. The source of these receptors is a person aged 18 to 65 who received the Ad26.COV2.S COVID-19 vaccine or a placebo.

V is TRBV4-3 and J is TRBJ2-3, with TRBD2 matching 7 bases. Looked up from germline, CDR1 is LGHNA and CDR2 is YSLEER. V was pared by 3 bases and J by 10 bases, with 16 bases of the junction left unmatched. The length of the CDR3 is 16 residues. The CDR3, as DNA: TGCGCCAGCAGCCAGGACCCCGGGACTACCAGTCGGCCGCAGTATTTT. Its translation is CASSQDPGTTSRPQYF.

This chain joins TRBV19 and TRBJ1-2; D not certain. Germline V gene data show CDR1 as LNHDA and CDR2 as SQIVND (reference sequence). Between the trimmed V and J ends, which lost 1 base and 3 bases, there was a span of 15 bases. The CDR3 totals 16 residues. The CDR3 is CASSIGSSYLYYGYTF. The CDR3 DNA follows: TGTGCCAGTAGTATAGGATCGAGTTATCTTTACTATGGCTACACCTTC.

A single count supports this clone. The chain links TRBV5-5 to TRBJ1-1; maybe TRBD1 (5 bases). This CDR3 is 14 amino acids long. Germline-derived CDR1 and CDR2 are SGHKS and YYEKEE (reference sequence). V was shortened by 1 base and J by 13 bases, with 20 bases between the two germline ends. In DNA, the CDR3 is TGTGCCAGCAGCTTGCTCGGGACGCTCCCTTTGGGTTTCTTT. Its translation: CASSLLGTLPLGFF.